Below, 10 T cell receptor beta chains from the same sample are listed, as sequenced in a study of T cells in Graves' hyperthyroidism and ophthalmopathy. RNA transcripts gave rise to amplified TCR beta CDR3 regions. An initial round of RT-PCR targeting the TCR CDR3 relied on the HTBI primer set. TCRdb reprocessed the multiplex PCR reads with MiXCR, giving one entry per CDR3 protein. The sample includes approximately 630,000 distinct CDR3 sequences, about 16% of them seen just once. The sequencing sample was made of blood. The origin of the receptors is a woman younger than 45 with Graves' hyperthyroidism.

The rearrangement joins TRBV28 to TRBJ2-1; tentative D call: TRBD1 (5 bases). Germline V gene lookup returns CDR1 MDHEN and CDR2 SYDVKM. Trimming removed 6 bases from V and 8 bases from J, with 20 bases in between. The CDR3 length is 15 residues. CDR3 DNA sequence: TGTGCCAGCAGCCCAGCAGGGTACCAGGGCGATGAGCAGTTCTTC. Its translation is CASSPAGYQGDEQFF.

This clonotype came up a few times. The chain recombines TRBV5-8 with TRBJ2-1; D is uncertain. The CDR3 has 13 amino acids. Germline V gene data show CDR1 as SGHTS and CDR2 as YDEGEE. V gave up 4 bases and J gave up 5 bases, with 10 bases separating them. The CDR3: CASSVFFDNEQFF. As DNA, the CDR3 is TGTGCCAGCAGCGTGTTCTTTGACAATGAGCAGTTCTTC.

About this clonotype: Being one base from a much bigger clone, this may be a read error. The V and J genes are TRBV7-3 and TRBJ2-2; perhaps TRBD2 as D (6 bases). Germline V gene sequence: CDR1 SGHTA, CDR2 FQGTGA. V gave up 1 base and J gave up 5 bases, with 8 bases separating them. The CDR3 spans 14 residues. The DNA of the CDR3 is TGTGCCAGCAGCTTAATGGGGGGTACCGGGGAGCTGTTTTTT. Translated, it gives CASSLMGGTGELFF.

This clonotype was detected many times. The CDR3 nucleotides read TGTGCCAGCAGTTCCCGGCGGGGTAGAGGTTATGGGCAGTTCTTC. Protein: CASSSRRGRGYGQFF. The chain couples TRBV12-3 or TRBV12-4 to TRBJ2-1; D perhaps matches TRBD2 (6 bases). V shed 4 bases and J shed 12 bases, with 22 bases lying between them. The CDR3 extends over 15 amino acids.

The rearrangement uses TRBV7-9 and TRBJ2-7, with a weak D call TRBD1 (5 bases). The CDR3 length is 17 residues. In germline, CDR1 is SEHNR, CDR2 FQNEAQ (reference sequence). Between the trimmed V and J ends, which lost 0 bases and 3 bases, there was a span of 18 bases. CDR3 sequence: CASSLAVTKDICYEQYF. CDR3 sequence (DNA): TGTGCCAGCAGCTTAGCAGTGACGAAGGACATCTGCTACGAGCAGTACTTC.

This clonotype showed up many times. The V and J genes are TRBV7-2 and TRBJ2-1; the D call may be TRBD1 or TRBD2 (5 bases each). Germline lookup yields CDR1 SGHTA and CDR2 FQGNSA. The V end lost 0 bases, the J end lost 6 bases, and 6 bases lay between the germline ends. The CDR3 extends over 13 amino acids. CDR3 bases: TGTGCCAGCAGCTTAGCGAGGGGCAATGAGCAGTTCTTC. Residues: CASSLARGNEQFF.

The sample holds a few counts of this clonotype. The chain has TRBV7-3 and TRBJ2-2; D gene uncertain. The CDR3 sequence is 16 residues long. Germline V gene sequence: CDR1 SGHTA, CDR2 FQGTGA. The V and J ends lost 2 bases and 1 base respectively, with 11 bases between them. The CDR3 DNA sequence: TGTGCCAGCAGCTTATCTGGCCCGGGGAACACCGGGGAGCTGTTTTTT. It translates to CASSLSGPGNTGELFF. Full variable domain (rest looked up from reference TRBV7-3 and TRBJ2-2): GAGVSQTPSNKVTEKGKYVELRCDPISGHTALYWYRQSLGQGPEFLIYFQGTGAADDSGLPNDRFFAVRPEGSVSTLKIQRTERGDSAVYLCASSLSGPGNTGELFFGEGSRLTVL.

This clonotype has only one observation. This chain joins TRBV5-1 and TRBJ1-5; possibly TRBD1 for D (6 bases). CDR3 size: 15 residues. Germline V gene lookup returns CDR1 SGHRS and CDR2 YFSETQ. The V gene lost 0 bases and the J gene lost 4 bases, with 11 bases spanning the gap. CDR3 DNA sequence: TGCGCCAGCAGCTTGGCCCCGGGACAAAATCAGCCCCAGCATTTT. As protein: CASSLAPGQNQPQHF.

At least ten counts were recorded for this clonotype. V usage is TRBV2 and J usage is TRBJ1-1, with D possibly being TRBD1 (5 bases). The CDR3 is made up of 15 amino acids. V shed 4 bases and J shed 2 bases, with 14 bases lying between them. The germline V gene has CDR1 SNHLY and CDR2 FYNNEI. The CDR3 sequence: CASSVAGTDNTEAFF. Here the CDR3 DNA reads TGTGCCAGCAGTGTCGCAGGGACGGATAACACTGAAGCTTTCTTT.

This CDR3 reads CASGLGSRDYSYEQYF. CDR3 coding DNA: TGTGCTAGTGGTTTGGGGTCCCGGGACTATTCCTACGAGCAGTACTTC. The chain uses TRBV12-5 and TRBJ2-7, with 7 bases aligning to TRBD2. The CDR3 covers 16 residues. Germline trimming cut 1 base from V and 1 base from J; bases unmatched to any gene: 7. Germline CDR1 is LGHNT and CDR2 is FRNRAP.